This TCR beta chain was sequenced for a study of response to subunit inactivated influenza vaccine. General study points: The authors offered the suggestion that each seasonal influenza vaccination recruits few new T cells.

Each CDR3 protein gets one entry after TCRdb re-called the RT-PCR reads with MiXCR. The table records approximately 500,000 distinct CDR3 sequences, roughly 25% of them present only once. This clonotype occurred a few times. Its antigen is unknown. V was pared by 3 bases and J by 5 bases, with 8 bases between. The CDR3 length is 14 residues. The same specimen was also included in a second study, on T cells expressing NK-cell markers. This second study notes: 5'RACE template switching with UMIs produced the TCR beta cDNA. Most of the eight sequenced donors were classified as HCMV-seropositive, and one was classified as seronegative. Dominant NKG2C+ clonotype frequencies of roughly 1.0-7.5% of CD8+ T cells were measured in several donors. The leading position in the CD3+CD56-NKG2C+ fraction of a handful of donors also went to these clonotypes.

This TCR was sampled from a man aged 50 or older who received an inactivated influenza vaccine. The J gene is TRBJ1-6, the V gene TRBV12-3 or TRBV12-4; D is unclear. The specimen comprised CD4+ T cells sorted from PBMCs, sampled about 13 days after vaccination. This chain's CDR3 is CASSFRHNNSPLHF. CDR3 DNA sequence: TGTGCCAGCAGTTTCAGGCATAATAATTCACCCCTCCACTTT.